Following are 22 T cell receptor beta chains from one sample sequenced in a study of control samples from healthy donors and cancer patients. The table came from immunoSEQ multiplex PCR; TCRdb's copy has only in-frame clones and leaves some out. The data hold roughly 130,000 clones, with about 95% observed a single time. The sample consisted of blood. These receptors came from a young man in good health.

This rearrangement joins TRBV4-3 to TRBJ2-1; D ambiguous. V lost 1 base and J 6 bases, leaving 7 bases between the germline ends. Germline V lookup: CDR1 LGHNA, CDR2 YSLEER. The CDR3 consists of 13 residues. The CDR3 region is CASSQAAINEQFF. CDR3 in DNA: TGCGCCAGCAGCCAAGCGGCTATCAATGAGCAGTTCTTC.

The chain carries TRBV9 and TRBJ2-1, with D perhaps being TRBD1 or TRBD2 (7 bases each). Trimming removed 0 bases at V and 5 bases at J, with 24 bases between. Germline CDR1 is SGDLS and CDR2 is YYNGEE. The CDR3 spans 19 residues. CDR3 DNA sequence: TGTGCCAGCAGCGTAGCCGGGGGGATCCTGACAGGGAGGGACAATGAGCAGTTCTTC. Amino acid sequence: CASSVAGGILTGRDNEQFF.

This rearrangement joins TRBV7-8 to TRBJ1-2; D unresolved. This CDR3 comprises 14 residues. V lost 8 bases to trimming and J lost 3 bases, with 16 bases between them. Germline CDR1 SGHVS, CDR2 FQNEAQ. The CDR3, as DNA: TGTGCCAGCGCGTTAGACGGAAGCTACTATGGCTACACCTTC. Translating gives CASALDGSYYGYTF.

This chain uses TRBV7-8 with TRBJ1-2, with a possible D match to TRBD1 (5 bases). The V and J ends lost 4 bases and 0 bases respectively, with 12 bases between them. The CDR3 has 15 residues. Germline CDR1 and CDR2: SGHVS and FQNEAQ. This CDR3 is CASSSNRKTNYGYTF. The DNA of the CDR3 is TGTGCCAGCAGCTCAAACAGGAAAACTAACTATGGCTACACCTTC.

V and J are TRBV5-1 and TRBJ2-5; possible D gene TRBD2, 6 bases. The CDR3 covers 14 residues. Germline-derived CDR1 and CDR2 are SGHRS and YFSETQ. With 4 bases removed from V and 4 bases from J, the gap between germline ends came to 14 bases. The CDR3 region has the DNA TGCGCCAGCAGCGCGGTCGGGAGCGGAGAGACCCAGTACTTC. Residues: CASSAVGSGETQYF.

The CDR3 loop is CASSPRGRGYGYTF. The CDR3 DNA sequence: TGTGCCAGCAGCCCCCGTGGGAGAGGTTATGGCTACACCTTC. The genes are TRBV9 and TRBJ1-2; D is unresolved. The CDR3 has 14 amino acids. Trimming removed 4 bases at V and 5 bases at J, with 15 bases between. Germline CDR1 and CDR2: SGDLS and YYNGEE.

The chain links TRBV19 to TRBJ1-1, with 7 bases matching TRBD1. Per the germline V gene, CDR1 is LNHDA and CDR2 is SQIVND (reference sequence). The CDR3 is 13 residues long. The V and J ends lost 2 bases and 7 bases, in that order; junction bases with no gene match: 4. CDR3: CASSISWDSEAFF. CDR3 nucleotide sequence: TGTGCCAGTAGTATAAGCTGGGACAGTGAAGCTTTCTTT.

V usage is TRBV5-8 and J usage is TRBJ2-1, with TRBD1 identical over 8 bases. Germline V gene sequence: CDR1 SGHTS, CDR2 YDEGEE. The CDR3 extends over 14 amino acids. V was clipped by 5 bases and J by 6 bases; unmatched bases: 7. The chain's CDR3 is CASSRGQGRNEQFF. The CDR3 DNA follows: TGTGCCAGCAGTCGAGGACAGGGACGCAATGAGCAGTTCTTC.

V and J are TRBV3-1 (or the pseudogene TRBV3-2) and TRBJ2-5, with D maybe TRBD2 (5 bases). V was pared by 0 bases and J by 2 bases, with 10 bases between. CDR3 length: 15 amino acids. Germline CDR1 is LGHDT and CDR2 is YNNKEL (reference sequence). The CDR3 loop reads CASSQDASGQETQYF. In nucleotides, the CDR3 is TGTGCCAGCAGCCAAGACGCCAGCGGACAAGAGACCCAGTACTTC.

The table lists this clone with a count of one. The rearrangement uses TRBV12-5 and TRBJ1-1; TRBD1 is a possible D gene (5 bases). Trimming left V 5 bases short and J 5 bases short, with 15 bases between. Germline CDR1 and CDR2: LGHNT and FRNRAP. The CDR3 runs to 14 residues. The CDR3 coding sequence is TGTGCTAGTGGTGCGTACTGGGGGGGGACTGAAGCTTTCTTT. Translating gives CASGAYWGGTEAFF.

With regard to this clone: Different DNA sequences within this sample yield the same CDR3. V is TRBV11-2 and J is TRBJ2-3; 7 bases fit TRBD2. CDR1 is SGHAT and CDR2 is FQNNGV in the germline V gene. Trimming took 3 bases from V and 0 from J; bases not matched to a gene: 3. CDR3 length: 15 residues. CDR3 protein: CASSFSGSSTDTQYF. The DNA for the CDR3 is TGTGCCAGCAGCTTTAGCGGGTCTAGCACAGATACGCAGTATTTT.

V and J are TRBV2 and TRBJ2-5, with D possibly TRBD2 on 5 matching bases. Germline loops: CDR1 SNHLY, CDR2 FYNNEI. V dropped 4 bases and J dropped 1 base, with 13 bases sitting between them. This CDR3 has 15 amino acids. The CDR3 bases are TGTGCCAGCAGTGTTACAAGGACTGTCCAAGAGACCCAGTACTTC. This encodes CASSVTRTVQETQYF.

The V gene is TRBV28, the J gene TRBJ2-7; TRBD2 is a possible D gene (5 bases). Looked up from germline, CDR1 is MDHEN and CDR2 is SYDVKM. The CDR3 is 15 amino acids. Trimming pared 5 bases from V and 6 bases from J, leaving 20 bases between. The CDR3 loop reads CASSDDLTPRAEQYF. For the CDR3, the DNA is TGTGCCAGCAGTGACGACCTAACTCCGAGGGCCGAGCAGTACTTC. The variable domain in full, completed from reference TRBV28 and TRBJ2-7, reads DVKVTQSSRYLVKRTGEKVFLECVQDMDHENMFWYRQDPGLGLRLIYFSYDVKMKEKGDIPEGYSVSREKKERFSLILESASTNQTSMYLCASSDDLTPRAEQYFGPGTRLTVT.

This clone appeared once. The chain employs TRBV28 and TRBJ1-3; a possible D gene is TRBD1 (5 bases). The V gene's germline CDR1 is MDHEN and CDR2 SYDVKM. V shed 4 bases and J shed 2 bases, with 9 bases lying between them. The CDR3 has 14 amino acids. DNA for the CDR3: TGTGCCAGCAGTTGGAGGGGACCTGGAAACACCATATATTTT. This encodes CASSWRGPGNTIYF. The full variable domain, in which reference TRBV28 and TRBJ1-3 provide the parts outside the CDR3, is DVKVTQSSRYLVKRTGEKVFLECVQDMDHENMFWYRQDPGLGLRLIYFSYDVKMKEKGDIPEGYSVSREKKERFSLILESASTNQTSMYLCASSWRGPGNTIYFGEGSWLTVV.

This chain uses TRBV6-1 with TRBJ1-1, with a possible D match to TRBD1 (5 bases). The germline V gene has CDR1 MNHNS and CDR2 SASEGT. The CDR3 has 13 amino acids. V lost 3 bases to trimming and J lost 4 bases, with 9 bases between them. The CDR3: CASSDRALTEAFF. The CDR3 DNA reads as TGTGCCAGCAGTGACAGGGCGCTCACTGAAGCTTTCTTT.

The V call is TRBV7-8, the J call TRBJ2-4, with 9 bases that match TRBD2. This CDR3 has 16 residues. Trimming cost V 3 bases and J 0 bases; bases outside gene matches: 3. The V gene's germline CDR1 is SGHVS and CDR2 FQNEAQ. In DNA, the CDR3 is TGTGCCAGCAGCTTGCTAGCGGGGTTAGCCAAAAACATTCAGTACTTC. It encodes CASSLLAGLAKNIQYF.

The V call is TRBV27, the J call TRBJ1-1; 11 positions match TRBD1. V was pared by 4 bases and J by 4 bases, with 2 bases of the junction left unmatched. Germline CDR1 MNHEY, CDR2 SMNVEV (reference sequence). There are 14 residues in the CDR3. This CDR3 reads CASSSGTGGTEAFF. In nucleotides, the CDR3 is TGTGCCAGCAGTTCCGGGACAGGGGGCACTGAAGCTTTCTTT.

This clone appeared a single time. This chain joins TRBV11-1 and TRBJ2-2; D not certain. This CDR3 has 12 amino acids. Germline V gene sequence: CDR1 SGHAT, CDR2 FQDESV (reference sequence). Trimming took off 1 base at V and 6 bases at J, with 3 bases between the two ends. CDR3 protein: CASSLDSGELFF. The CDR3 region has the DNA TGTGCCAGCAGCTTAGATTCCGGGGAGCTGTTTTTT.

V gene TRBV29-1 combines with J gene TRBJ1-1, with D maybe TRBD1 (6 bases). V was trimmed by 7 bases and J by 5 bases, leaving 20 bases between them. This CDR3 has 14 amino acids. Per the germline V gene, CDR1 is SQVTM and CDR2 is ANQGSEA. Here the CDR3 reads CSAWGPGTYTEAFF. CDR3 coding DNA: TGCAGCGCCTGGGGACCAGGGACATATACTGAAGCTTTCTTT. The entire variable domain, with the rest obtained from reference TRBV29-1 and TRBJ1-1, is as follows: SAVISQKPSRDICQRGTSLTIQCQVDSQVTMMFWYRQQPGQSLTLIATANQGSEATYESGFVIDKFPISRPNLTFSTLTVSNMSPEDSSIYLCSAWGPGTYTEAFFGQGTRLTVV.

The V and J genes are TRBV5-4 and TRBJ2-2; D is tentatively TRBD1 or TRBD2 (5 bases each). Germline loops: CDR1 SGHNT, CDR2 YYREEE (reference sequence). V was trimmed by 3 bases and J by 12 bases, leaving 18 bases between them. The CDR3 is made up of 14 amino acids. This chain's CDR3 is CASSYGTTGRKLFF. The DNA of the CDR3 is TGTGCCAGCAGCTACGGGACCACGGGTCGGAAGCTGTTTTTT.

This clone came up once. The CDR3 sequence: CASSQQQGMNTEAFF. CDR3 sequence (DNA): TGTGCCAGCAGCCAACAACAGGGAATGAACACTGAAGCTTTCTTT. The chain carries TRBV16 and TRBJ1-1; D perhaps matches TRBD1 (6 bases). Between the trimmed V and J ends, which lost 2 bases and 0 bases, there was a span of 10 bases. CDR1 is KGHSY, CDR2 FQNENV, per germline. The CDR3 totals 15 residues.

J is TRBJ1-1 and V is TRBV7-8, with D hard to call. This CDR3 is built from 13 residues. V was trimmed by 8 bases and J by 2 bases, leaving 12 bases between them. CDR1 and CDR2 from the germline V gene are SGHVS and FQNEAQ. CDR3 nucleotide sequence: TGTGCCAGCGTCCACTACCCCAACACTGAAGCTTTCTTT. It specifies CASVHYPNTEAFF.